A selection of T cell receptor beta chains follows, all from one sample in a study of cytomegalovirus exposure and HLA in healthy donors. Clones were sequenced by immunoSEQ multiplex PCR, and TCRdb holds only the in-frame ones, with some missing. The sample consists of around 200,000 clones, approximately 70% of them appearing once. What was sequenced was PBMCs. Receptors were obtained from a young woman in good health and CMV-seropositive. Each CDR3 is given without its conserved first and last residue. The order of the fields is J gene, V gene, CDR3 protein.

j_call: TRBJ2-7
v_call: TRBV5-8
cdr3_aa: ASSPRGGPTYEQY

j_call: TRBJ2-7
v_call: TRBV11-2
cdr3_aa: ASSTTGLHEQY

j_call: TRBJ2-3
v_call: TRBV28
cdr3_aa: ASSLDYTDTQY

j_call: TRBJ2-1
v_call: TRBV6-1
cdr3_aa: ATRLAGGPHEQF

j_call: TRBJ1-1
v_call: TRBV7-9
cdr3_aa: ASSLTGGFDTEAF

j_call: TRBJ2-7
v_call: TRBV9
cdr3_aa: ASSGGLAGRSYEQY

j_call: -
v_call: TRBV11-2
cdr3_aa: ASSLGAGGLYEQY

j_call: TRBJ1-5
v_call: TRBV19
cdr3_aa: ASSHRDRNQPQH

j_call: -
v_call: TRBV5-1
cdr3_aa: ASSLEGTTLYEQY

j_call: TRBJ2-1
v_call: TRBV6-1
cdr3_aa: ASSESGLPRSYNEQF

j_call: TRBJ2-3
v_call: TRBV18
cdr3_aa: ASSATGGSTDTQY

j_call: TRBJ1-1
v_call: TRBV7-9
cdr3_aa: ASSRGGQGMNTEAF

j_call: TRBJ1-2
v_call: TRBV28
cdr3_aa: ASVATGTGYGYT

j_call: TRBJ2-7
v_call: TRBV19
cdr3_aa: ASSIGGTGTYEQY

j_call: TRBJ2-1
v_call: TRBV10-2
cdr3_aa: ASSDPSGPSSYNEQF

j_call: TRBJ2-3
v_call: TRBV9
cdr3_aa: ASSVGGLAGVRGTQY

j_call: -
v_call: TRBV6-1
cdr3_aa: ASLLAEIYEQY

j_call: TRBJ1-2
v_call: TRBV2
cdr3_aa: ASAGLSGYT

j_call: TRBJ2-1
v_call: TRBV6-1
cdr3_aa: ASTQTPNEQF

j_call: TRBJ2-7
v_call: TRBV10-3
cdr3_aa: AIDRALLQGAYEQY

j_call: TRBJ1-1
v_call: TRBV7-9
cdr3_aa: SSSLAFGGWGEAF

j_call: TRBJ1-2
v_call: TRBV25-1
cdr3_aa: ASSDRGSDYGYT

j_call: TRBJ2-1
v_call: TRBV11-2
cdr3_aa: ASSFSSYNEQF

j_call: TRBJ1-2
v_call: TRBV6-5
cdr3_aa: ASSRDTNYGYT